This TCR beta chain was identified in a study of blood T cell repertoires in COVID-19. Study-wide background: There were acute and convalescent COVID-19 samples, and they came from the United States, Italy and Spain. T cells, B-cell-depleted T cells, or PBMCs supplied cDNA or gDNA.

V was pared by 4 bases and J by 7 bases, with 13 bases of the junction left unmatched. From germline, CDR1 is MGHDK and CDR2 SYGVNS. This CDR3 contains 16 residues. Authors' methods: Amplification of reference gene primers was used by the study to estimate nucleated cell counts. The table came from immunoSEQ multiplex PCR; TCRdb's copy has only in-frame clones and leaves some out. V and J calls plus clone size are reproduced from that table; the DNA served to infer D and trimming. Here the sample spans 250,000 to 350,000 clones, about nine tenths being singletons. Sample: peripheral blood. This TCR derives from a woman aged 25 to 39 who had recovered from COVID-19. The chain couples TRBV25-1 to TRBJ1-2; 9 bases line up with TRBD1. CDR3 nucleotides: TGTGCCAGCAGTGGCTCAACAGGGGGCGAGCAGAGTGGCTACACCTTC. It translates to CASSGSTGGEQSGYTF.